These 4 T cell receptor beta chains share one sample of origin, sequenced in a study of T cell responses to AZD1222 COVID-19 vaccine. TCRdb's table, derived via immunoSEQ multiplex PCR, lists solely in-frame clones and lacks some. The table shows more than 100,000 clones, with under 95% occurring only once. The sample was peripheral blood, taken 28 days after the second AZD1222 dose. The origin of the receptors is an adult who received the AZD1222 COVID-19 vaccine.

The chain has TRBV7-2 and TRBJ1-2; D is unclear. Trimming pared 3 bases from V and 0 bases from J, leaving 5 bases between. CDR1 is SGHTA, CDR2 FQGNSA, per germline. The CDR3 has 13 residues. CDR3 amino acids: CASSLNTNYGYTF. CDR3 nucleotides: TGTGCCAGCAGCTTGAACACTAACTATGGCTACACCTTC.

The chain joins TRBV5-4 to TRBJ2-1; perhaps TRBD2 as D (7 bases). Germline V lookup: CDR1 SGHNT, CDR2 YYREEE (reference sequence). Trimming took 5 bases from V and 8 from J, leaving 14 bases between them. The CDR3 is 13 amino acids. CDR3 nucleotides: TGTGCCAGCAGTCTTACCGGGGGGCATGAGCAGTTCTTC. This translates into CASSLTGGHEQFF.

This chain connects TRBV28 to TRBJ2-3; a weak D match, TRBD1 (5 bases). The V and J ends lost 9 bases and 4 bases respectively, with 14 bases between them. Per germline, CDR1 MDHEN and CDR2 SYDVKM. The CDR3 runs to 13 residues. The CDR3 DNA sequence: TGTGCCAGTAGGGGCCGAAAGGCAGATACGCAGTATTTT. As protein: CASRGRKADTQYF.

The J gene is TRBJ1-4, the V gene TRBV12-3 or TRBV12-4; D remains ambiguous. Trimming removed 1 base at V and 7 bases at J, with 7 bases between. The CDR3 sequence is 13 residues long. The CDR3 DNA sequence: TGTGCCAGCAGTTTAGAAACGGGTGAAAAACTGTTTTTT. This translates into CASSLETGEKLFF.